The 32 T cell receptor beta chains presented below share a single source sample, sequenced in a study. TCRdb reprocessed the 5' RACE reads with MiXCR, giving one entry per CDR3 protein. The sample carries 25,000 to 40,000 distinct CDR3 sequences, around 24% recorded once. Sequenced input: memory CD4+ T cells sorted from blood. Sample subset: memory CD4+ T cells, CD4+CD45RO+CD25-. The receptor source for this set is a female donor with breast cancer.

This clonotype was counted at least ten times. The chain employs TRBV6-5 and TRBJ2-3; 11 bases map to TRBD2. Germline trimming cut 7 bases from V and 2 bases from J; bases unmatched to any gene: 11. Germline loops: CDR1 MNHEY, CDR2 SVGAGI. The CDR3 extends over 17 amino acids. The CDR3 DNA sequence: TGTGCCAGCACCGTTACTTGGACTAGCGGGTCCACAGATACGCAGTATTTT. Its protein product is CASTVTWTSGSTDTQYF.

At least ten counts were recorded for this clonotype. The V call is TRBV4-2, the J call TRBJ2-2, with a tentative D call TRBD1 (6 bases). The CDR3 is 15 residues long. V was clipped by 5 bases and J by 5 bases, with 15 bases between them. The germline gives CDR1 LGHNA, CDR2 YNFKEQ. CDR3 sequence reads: CASSAGVGPTGELFF. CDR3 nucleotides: TGTGCCAGCAGCGCAGGGGTAGGCCCTACCGGGGAGCTGTTTTTT.

CDR3 sequence reads: CASSLALPGPEQYF. The CDR3 coding sequence is TGTGCCAGCAGCTTAGCTCTGCCAGGACCCGAGCAGTACTTC. The chain uses TRBV7-9 and TRBJ2-7; the D is unclear. Germline CDR1 SEHNR, CDR2 FQNEAQ (reference sequence). Trimming pared 0 bases from V and 6 bases from J, leaving 12 bases between. The CDR3 spans 14 residues. Based on the CDR3 plus reference TRBV7-9 and TRBJ2-7, the full variable domain is DTGVSQNPRHKITKRGQNVTFRCDPISEHNRLYWYRQTLGQGPEFLTYFQNEAQLEKSRLLSDRFSAERPKGSFSTLEIQRTEQGDSAMYLCASSLALPGPEQYFGPGTRLTVT.

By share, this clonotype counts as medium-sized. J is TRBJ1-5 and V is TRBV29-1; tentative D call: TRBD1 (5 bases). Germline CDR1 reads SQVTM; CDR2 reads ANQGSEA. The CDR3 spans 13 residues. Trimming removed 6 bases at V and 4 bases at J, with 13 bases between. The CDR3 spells CSVSWGGNQPQHF. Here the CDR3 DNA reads TGCAGCGTCTCATGGGGGGGAAATCAGCCCCAGCATTTT.

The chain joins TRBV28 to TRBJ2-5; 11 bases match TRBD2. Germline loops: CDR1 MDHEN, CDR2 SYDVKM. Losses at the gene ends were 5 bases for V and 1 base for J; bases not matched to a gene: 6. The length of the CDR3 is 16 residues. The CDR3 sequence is CASSLGLAAFQETQYF. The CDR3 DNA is TGTGCCAGCAGTCTGGGACTAGCGGCCTTCCAAGAGACCCAGTACTTC.

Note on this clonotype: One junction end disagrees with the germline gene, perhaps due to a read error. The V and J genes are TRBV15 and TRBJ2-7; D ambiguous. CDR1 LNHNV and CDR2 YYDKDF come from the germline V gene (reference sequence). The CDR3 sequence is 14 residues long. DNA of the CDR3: TGTACCACCAGCAGAGATCGATACTCCTACGAGCAGTACTTC. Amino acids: CTTSRDRYSYEQYF. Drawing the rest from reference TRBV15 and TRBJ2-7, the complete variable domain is DAMVIQNPRYQVTQFGKPVTLSCSQTLNHNVMYWYQQKSSQAPKLLFHYYDKDFNNEADTPDNFQSRRPNTSFCFLDIRSPGLGDTAMYLCTTSRDRYSYEQYFGPGTRLTVT.

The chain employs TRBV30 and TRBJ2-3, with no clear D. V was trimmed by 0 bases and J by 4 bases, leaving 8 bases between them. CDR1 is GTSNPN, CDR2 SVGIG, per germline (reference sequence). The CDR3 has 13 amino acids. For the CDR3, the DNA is TGTGCCTGGAGTGTACTTCCGGCAGATACGCAGTATTTT. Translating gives CAWSVLPADTQYF.

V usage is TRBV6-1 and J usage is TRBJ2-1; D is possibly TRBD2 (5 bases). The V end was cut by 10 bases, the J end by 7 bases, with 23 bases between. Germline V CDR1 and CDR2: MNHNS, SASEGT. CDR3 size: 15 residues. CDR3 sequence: CATRPLALRGNEQFF. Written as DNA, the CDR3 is TGTGCCACCCGCCCCCTGGCCCTCAGAGGGAATGAGCAGTTCTTC.

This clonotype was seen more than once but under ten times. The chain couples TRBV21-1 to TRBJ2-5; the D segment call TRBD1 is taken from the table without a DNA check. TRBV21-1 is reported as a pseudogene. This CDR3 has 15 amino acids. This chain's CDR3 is CASSYPDSQQETQYF. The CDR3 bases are TGTGCCAGCAGCTATCCCGACAGCCAACAAGAGACCCAGTACTTC.

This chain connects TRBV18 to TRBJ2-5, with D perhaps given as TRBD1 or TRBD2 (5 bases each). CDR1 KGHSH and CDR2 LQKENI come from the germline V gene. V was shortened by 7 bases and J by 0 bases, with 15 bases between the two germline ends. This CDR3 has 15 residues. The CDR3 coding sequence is TGTGCCAGCTTAAGGTTGGGACGGAACCAAGAGACCCAGTACTTC. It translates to CASLRLGRNQETQYF.

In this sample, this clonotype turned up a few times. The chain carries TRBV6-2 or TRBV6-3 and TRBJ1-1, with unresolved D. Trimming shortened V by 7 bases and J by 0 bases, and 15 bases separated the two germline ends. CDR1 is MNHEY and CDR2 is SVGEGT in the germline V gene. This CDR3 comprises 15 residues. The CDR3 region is CASTELRGMNTEAFF. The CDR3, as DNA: TGTGCCAGCACCGAGCTAAGAGGAATGAACACTGAAGCTTTCTTT.

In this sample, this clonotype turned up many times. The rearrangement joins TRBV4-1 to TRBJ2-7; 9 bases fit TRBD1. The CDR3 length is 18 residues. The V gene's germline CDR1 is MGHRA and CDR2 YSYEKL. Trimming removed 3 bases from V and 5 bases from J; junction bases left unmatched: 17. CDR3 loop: CASSQRATPSGTGNEQYF. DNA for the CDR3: TGCGCCAGCAGCCAGCGCGCCACCCCCTCCGGGACAGGGAACGAGCAGTACTTC.

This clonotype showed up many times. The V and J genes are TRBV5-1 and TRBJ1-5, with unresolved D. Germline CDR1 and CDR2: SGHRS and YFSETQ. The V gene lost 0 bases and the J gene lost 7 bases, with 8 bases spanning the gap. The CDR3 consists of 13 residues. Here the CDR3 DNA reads TGCGCCAGCAGCTTGGAGGTGGGACAGCCCCAGCATTTT. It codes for CASSLEVGQPQHF.

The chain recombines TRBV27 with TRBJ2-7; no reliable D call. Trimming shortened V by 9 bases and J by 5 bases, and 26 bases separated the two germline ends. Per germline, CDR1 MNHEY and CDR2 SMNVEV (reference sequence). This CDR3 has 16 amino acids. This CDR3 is CARAPPGEAHRNEQYF. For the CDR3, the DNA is TGTGCCAGGGCCCCGCCTGGTGAGGCACATCGGAACGAGCAGTACTTC.

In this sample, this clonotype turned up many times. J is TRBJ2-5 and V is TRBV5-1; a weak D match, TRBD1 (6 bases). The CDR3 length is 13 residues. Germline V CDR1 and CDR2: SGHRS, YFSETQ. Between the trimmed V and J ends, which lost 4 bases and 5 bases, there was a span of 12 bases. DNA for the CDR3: TGCGCCAGCAGCCGGACAGTTGGGGAGACCCAGTACTTC. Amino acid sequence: CASSRTVGETQYF.

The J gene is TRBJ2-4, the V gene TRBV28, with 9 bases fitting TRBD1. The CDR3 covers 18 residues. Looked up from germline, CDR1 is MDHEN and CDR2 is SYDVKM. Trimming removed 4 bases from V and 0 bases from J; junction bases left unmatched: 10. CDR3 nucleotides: TGTGCCAGCAGTTACCCCGGGACAGGGATTTTAGCCAAAAACATTCAGTACTTC. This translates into CASSYPGTGILAKNIQYF.

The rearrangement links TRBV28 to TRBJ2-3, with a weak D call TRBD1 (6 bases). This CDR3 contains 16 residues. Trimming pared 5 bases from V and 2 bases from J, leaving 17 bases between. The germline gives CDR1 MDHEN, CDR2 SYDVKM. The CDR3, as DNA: TGTGCCAGCAGTCCGACCCCAGGACAGCTCACAGATACGCAGTATTTT. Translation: CASSPTPGQLTDTQYF.

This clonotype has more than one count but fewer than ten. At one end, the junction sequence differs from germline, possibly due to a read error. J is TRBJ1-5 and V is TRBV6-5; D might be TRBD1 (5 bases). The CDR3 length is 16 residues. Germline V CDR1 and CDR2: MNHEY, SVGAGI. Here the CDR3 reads CASSYRQPNSNQPQRF. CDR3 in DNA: TGTGCCAGCAGTTACAGACAGCCAAATAGCAATCAGCCCCAGCGTTTT.

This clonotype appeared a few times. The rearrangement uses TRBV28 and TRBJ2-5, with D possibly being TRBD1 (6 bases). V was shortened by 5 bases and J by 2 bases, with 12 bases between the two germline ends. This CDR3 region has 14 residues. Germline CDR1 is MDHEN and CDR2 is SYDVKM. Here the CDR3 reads CASSGTFGQETQYF. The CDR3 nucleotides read TGTGCCAGCAGTGGGACATTCGGGCAAGAGACCCAGTACTTC.

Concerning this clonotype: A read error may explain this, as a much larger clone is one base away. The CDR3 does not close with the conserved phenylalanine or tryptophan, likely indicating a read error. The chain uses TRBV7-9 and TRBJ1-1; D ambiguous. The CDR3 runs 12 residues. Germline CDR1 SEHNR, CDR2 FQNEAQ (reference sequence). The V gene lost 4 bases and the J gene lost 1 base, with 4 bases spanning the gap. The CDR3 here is CASSSTNTEAFS. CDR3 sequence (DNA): TGTGCCAGCAGCTCCACGAACACTGAAGCTTTCTCT.

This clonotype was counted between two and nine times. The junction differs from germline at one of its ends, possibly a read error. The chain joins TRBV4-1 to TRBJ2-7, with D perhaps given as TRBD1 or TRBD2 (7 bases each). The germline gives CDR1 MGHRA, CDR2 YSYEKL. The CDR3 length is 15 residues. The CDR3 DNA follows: TGCGCCGGCAGCCAGGGGGGGGGGATGACCTACGAGCAGTACTTC. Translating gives CAGSQGGGMTYEQYF.

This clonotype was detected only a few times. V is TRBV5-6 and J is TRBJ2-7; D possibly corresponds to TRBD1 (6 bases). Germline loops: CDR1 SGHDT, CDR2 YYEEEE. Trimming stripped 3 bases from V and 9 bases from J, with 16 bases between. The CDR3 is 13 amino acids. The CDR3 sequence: CASSYDRQLGQYF. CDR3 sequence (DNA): TGTGCCAGCAGCTATGACAGGCAACTTGGGCAGTACTTC. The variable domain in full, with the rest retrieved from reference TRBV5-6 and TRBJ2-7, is DAGVTQSPTHLIKTRGQQVTLRCSPKSGHDTVSWYQQALGQGPQFIFQYYEEEERQRGNFPDRFSGHQFPNYSSELNVNALLLGDSALYLCASSYDRQLGQYFGPGTRLTVT.

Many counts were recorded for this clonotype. CDR3 residues: CASSQGGQLINSPLHF. The CDR3 DNA is TGCGCCAGCAGCCAAGGGGGTCAGCTTATTAATTCACCCCTCCACTTT. The gene calls are TRBV4-1 and TRBJ1-6; D ambiguous. Germline loops: CDR1 MGHRA, CDR2 YSYEKL. The V end was cut by 1 base, the J end by 6 bases, with 13 bases between. This CDR3 has 16 residues.

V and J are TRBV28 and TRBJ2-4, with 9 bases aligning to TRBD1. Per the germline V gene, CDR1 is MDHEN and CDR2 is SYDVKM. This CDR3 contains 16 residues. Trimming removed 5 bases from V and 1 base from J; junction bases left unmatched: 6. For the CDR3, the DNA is TGTGCCAGCAGTGCCCACAGGGGGCAGGCCAAAAACATTCAGTACTTC. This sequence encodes CASSAHRGQAKNIQYF.

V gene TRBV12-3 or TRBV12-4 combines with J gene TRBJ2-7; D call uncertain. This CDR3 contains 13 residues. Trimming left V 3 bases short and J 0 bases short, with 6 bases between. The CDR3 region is CASSLKTSYEQYF. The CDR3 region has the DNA TGTGCCAGCAGTTTGAAAACCTCCTACGAGCAGTACTTC.

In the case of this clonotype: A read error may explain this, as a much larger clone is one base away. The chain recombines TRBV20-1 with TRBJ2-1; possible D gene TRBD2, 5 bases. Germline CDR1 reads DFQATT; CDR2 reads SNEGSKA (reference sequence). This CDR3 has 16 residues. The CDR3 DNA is TGCGGTGCTAGCCGTCGTCGCGGGCCACCCTACAATGAGCAGTTCTTC. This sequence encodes CGASRRRGPPYNEQFF.

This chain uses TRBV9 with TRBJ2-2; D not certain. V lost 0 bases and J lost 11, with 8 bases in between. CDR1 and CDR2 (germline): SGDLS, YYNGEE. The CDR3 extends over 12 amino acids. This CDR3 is CASSVGDEELFF. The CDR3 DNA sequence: TGTGCCAGCAGCGTAGGAGACGAAGAGCTGTTTTTT. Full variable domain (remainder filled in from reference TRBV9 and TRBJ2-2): DSGVTQTPKHLITATGQRVTLRCSPRSGDLSVYWYQQSLDQGLQFLIQYYNGEERAKGNILERFSAQQFPDLHSELNLSSLELGDSALYFCASSVGDEELFFGEGSRLTVL.

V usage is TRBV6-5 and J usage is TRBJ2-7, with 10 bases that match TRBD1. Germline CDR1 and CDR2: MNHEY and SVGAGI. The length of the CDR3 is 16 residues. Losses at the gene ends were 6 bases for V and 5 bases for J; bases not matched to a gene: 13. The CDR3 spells CASSLTGGDSTHEQYF. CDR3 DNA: TGTGCCAGCAGCCTGACAGGGGGCGATTCGACCCACGAGCAGTACTTC.

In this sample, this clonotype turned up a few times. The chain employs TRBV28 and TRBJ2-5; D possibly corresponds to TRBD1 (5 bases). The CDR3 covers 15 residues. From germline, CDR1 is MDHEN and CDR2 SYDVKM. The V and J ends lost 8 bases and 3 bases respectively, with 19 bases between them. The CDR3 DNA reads TGTGCCAGCCGCAGTATAGGGCAGACAGAAGAGACCCAGTACTTC. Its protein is CASRSIGQTEETQYF.

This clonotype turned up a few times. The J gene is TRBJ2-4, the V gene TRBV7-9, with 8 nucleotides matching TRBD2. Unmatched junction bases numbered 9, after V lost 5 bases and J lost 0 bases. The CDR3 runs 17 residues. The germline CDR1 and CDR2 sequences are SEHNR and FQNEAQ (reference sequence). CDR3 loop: CASSPRAGAIAKNIQYF. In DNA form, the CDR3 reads TGTGCCAGCAGCCCCCGAGCGGGGGCCATAGCCAAAAACATTCAGTACTTC.

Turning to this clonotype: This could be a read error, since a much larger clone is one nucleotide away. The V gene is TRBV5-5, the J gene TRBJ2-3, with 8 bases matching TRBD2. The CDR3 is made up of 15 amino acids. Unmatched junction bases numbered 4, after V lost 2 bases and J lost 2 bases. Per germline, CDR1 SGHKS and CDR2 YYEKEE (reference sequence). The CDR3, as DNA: TGTGCCAGCAGCTTTGGCGGGAGGTTCACAGATACGCAGTATTTT. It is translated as CASSFGGRFTDTQYF.

This CDR3 reads CASSPRQGTGANVLTF. CDR3 nucleotides: TGTGCCAGCAGCCCGAGACAGGGGACTGGGGCCAACGTCCTGACTTTC. The chain uses TRBV7-9 and TRBJ2-6; 8 nucleotides match TRBD1. Trimming removed 5 bases from V and 2 bases from J; junction bases left unmatched: 5. This CDR3 has 16 amino acids. CDR1 and CDR2 from the germline V gene are SEHNR and FQNEAQ (reference sequence).